The 29 T cell receptor beta chains reported below all come from one sample, sequenced in a study of T cells after somatic rescue of genetic block. Here immunoSEQ multiplex PCR was the method, and the copy in TCRdb shows in-frame clones only, minus some. The data show around 52,000 clones, approximately 96% seen once. The specimen was peripheral blood mononuclear cells (PBMCs). The receptor source for this set is a child under two years old.

This sequence joins TRBV7-9 and TRBJ2-7; D is ambiguous. Germline-derived CDR1 and CDR2 are SEHNR and FQNEAQ (reference sequence). With 5 bases removed from V and 0 bases from J, the gap between germline ends came to 11 bases. CDR3 length: 14 residues. CDR3 in DNA: TGTGCCAGCAGCAGCGTCGGCGCCTCCTACGAGCAGTACTTC. Its protein is CASSSVGASYEQYF.

V usage is TRBV18 and J usage is TRBJ2-5; D gene unclear. Germline V lookup: CDR1 KGHSH, CDR2 LQKENI. The CDR3 sequence is 12 residues long. Trimming took 1 base from V and 4 from J, leaving 4 bases between them. CDR3 sequence reads: CASSPQGETQYF. CDR3 DNA: TGTGCCAGCTCACCACAGGGAGAGACCCAGTACTTC.

The V and J genes are TRBV28 and TRBJ2-7; TRBD2 might be the D (5 bases). V lost 4 bases to trimming and J lost 4 bases, with 8 bases between them. CDR1 and CDR2 (germline): MDHEN, SYDVKM. The CDR3 extends over 12 amino acids. The CDR3 here is CASSWRGYEQYF. The CDR3 DNA reads as TGTGCCAGCAGTTGGCGCGGGTACGAGCAGTACTTC.

The CDR3, as DNA: TGTGCCAGTAGCCACAAGACAGCGCCGAACTATGGCTACACCTTC. The encoded protein is CASSHKTAPNYGYTF. The chain carries TRBV19 and TRBJ1-2; possibly TRBD1 for D (5 bases). Per germline, CDR1 LNHDA and CDR2 SQIVND (reference sequence). This CDR3 region has 15 residues. Trimming removed 6 bases from V and 2 bases from J, with 16 bases in between.

This clone was seen once. The rearrangement joins TRBV28 to TRBJ2-7; D unresolved. This CDR3 comprises 13 residues. The V gene lost 3 bases and the J gene lost 3 bases, with 9 bases spanning the gap. Germline loops: CDR1 MDHEN, CDR2 SYDVKM. CDR3 sequence: CASSFSTIYEQYF. The CDR3 DNA reads TGTGCCAGCAGTTTTTCGACCATCTACGAGCAGTACTTC.

This chain links TRBV28 with TRBJ2-3; a weak D match, TRBD2 (6 bases). The germline gives CDR1 MDHEN, CDR2 SYDVKM. V lost 6 bases, J lost 1 base, and 17 bases lay in between. CDR3 length equals 16 residues. CDR3 nucleotides: TGTGCCAGCAGCCGGGGACTTCTGGGTGGCACAGATACGCAGTATTTT. Translation: CASSRGLLGGTDTQYF.

The chain recombines TRBV6-1 with TRBJ1-1; D uncertain. Germline V gene sequence: CDR1 MNHNS, CDR2 SASEGT. The CDR3 runs 16 residues. With 2 bases removed from V and 0 bases from J, the gap between germline ends came to 13 bases. CDR3 coding DNA: TGTGCCAGCAGTGAATTCGGCAGAAGAATGAACACTGAAGCTTTCTTT. This encodes CASSEFGRRMNTEAFF.

This clone was picked up one time. The rearrangement joins TRBV7-2 to TRBJ1-1; D perhaps matches TRBD1 (5 bases). In germline, CDR1 is SGHTA, CDR2 FQGNSA. Trimming shortened V by 5 bases and J by 2 bases, and 9 bases separated the two germline ends. The CDR3 runs to 13 residues. CDR3 nucleotide sequence: TGTGCCAGCAGCCGAAGGGGAAACACTGAAGCTTTCTTT. Encoded protein: CASSRRGNTEAFF.

V usage is TRBV19 and J usage is TRBJ2-1; D is perhaps TRBD2 (5 bases). The germline CDR1 and CDR2 sequences are LNHDA and SQIVND (reference sequence). The V and J ends lost 5 bases and 3 bases respectively, with 14 bases between them. The CDR3 has 15 amino acids. The CDR3 region is CASSDAGDNYNEQFF. The CDR3 nucleotides read TGTGCCAGTAGTGACGCCGGGGATAACTACAATGAGCAGTTCTTC.

This sequence joins TRBV6-5 and TRBJ2-5; perhaps TRBD2 as D (6 bases). Trimming stripped 6 bases from V and 5 bases from J, with 13 bases between. The CDR3 totals 13 residues. CDR1 MNHEY and CDR2 SVGAGI come from the germline V gene. The CDR3 bases are TGTGCCAGCAGGCCGGGACTGTGGGAGACCCAGTACTTC. Protein: CASRPGLWETQYF.

The chain recombines TRBV4-2 with TRBJ2-7; tentatively, D is TRBD2 (6 bases). Germline loops: CDR1 LGHNA, CDR2 YNFKEQ. V lost 0 bases and J lost 5, with 23 bases in between. The CDR3 extends over 18 amino acids. CDR3 region: CASSQESFPGGSPHEQYF. For the CDR3, the DNA is TGTGCCAGCAGCCAAGAATCTTTCCCAGGAGGGAGCCCCCACGAGCAGTACTTC.

V usage is TRBV28 and J usage is TRBJ2-7; 8 positions agree with TRBD2. CDR3 size: 14 residues. Per germline, CDR1 MDHEN and CDR2 SYDVKM. J lost 1 base, V lost 2 bases, and 1 base had no gene match. CDR3 amino acids: CASSLAGGSYEQYF. In DNA, the CDR3 is TGTGCCAGCAGTTTAGCGGGAGGTTCCTACGAGCAGTACTTC.

As for this clone: Other DNA sequences in the sample encode the same CDR3. The chain uses TRBV5-4 and TRBJ2-7, with TRBD2 identical over 13 bases. The CDR3 length is 15 residues. CDR1 and CDR2 from the germline V gene are SGHNT and YYREEE (reference sequence). V was pared by 0 bases and J by 3 bases, with 0 bases of the junction left unmatched. CDR3 DNA sequence: TGTGCCAGCAGCTTGGGGACTAGCGGGAGCTACGAGCAGTACTTC. Encoded protein: CASSLGTSGSYEQYF.

The chain is built from TRBV6-1 and TRBJ2-1; 8 nucleotides align to TRBD2. CDR1 is MNHNS, CDR2 SASEGT, per germline. The CDR3 extends over 13 amino acids. The trim removed 4 bases at V and 8 bases at J, leaving 4 bases unmatched. The CDR3: CASSVAGGHEQFF. In nucleotides, the CDR3 is TGTGCCAGCAGTGTTGCGGGAGGCCATGAGCAGTTCTTC.

This chain connects TRBV18 to TRBJ2-2, with 7 bases fitting TRBD2. Per germline, CDR1 KGHSH and CDR2 LQKENI. The CDR3 is made up of 15 amino acids. Germline trimming cut 0 bases from V and 4 bases from J; bases unmatched to any gene: 2. CDR3 coding DNA: TGTGCCAGCTCACCACCCAGGGAGGGCACCGGGGAGCTGTTTTTT. Translation: CASSPPREGTGELFF.

The chain couples TRBV5-6 to TRBJ2-7; D call uncertain. The CDR3 covers 13 residues. In germline, CDR1 is SGHDT, CDR2 YYEEEE. Trimming shortened V by 4 bases and J by 2 bases, and 10 bases separated the two germline ends. The CDR3 region has the DNA TGTGCCAGCAGCCCCTTTGGAGCCTACGAGCAGTACTTC. Its translation is CASSPFGAYEQYF.

This sequence joins TRBV6-1 and TRBJ1-1; D gene ambiguous. Germline CDR1 reads MNHNS; CDR2 reads SASEGT. This CDR3 spans 13 amino acids. V gave up 7 bases and J gave up 1 base, with 10 bases separating them. For the CDR3, the DNA is TGTGCCAGCACAACCCGCCAGAACACTGAAGCTTTCTTT. Residues: CASTTRQNTEAFF.

For the CDR3, the DNA is TGTGCCAGCAGCTTGGGGCTAGTCAGGTACTACGAGCAGTACTTC. This gives the protein CASSLGLVRYYEQYF. V and J are TRBV5-5 and TRBJ2-7, with D hard to call. CDR1 is SGHKS and CDR2 is YYEKEE in the germline V gene (reference sequence). V lost 0 bases and J 3 bases, leaving 13 bases between the germline ends. The CDR3 extends over 15 amino acids.

The chain carries TRBV4-2 and TRBJ2-2, with D possibly called TRBD1 or TRBD2 (5 bases each). The germline CDR1 and CDR2 sequences are LGHNA and YNFKEQ. CDR3 length equals 14 residues. The ends were cut back, 4 bases at V and 3 bases at J, with 9 bases in the middle. Written as DNA, the CDR3 is TGTGCCAGCAGCCCCGGGGCCTACACCGGGGAGCTGTTTTTT. It is translated as CASSPGAYTGELFF.

V and J are TRBV28 and TRBJ1-4, with TRBD1 as a possible D gene (6 bases). V was shortened by 4 bases and J by 0 bases, with 6 bases between the two germline ends. The CDR3 contains 14 residues. Germline V gives CDR1 MDHEN, CDR2 SYDVKM. CDR3 nucleotide sequence: TGTGCCAGCAGTTGGGACACAACTAATGAAAAACTGTTTTTT. It codes for CASSWDTTNEKLFF.

The chain has TRBV18 and TRBJ1-4; D gene unclear. The germline CDR1 and CDR2 sequences are KGHSH and LQKENI. This CDR3 has 12 residues. V was clipped by 4 bases and J by 6 bases, with 6 bases between them. CDR3 in amino acids: CASSQEDEKLFF. The CDR3 nucleotides read TGTGCCAGCTCACAGGAGGATGAAAAACTGTTTTTT.

This chain connects TRBV29-1 to TRBJ2-7; D is perhaps TRBD1 or TRBD2 (5 bases each). The CDR3 sequence is 12 residues long. From germline, CDR1 is SQVTM and CDR2 ANQGSEA. V lost 5 bases to trimming and J lost 3 bases, with 11 bases between them. Here the CDR3 reads CSVRDVGYEQYF. CDR3 DNA sequence: TGCAGCGTTCGGGACGTCGGCTACGAGCAGTACTTC.

The chain employs TRBV27 and TRBJ2-7, with 9 bases aligning to TRBD1. Unmatched junction bases numbered 8, after V lost 7 bases and J lost 1 base. Looked up from germline, CDR1 is MNHEY and CDR2 is SMNVEV (reference sequence). The CDR3 totals 15 residues. The CDR3 region has the DNA TGTGCCAGCACCCCCTCCGGGACAGGGTCCTACGAGCAGTACTTC. This gives the protein CASTPSGTGSYEQYF.

This chain connects TRBV10-3 to TRBJ1-3; TRBD1 might be the D (5 bases). CDR3 size: 12 residues. CDR1 ENHRY and CDR2 SYGVKD come from the germline V gene. V was clipped by 5 bases and J by 8 bases, with 10 bases between them. Here the CDR3 reads CAISPGAHTIYF. As DNA, the CDR3 is TGTGCCATCAGTCCCGGGGCACACACCATATATTTT.

The chain couples TRBV19 to TRBJ2-6; D gene uncertain. CDR3 length: 15 residues. The germline V and J ends were trimmed by 4 bases and 0 bases, with 7 bases remaining between them. Germline CDR1 is LNHDA and CDR2 is SQIVND (reference sequence). The CDR3 sequence: CASSTVRSGANVLTF. Here the CDR3 DNA reads TGTGCCAGTAGTACCGTCCGCTCTGGGGCCAACGTCCTGACTTTC.

The V gene is TRBV7-9, the J gene TRBJ1-4; 8 bases agree with TRBD1. From germline, CDR1 is SEHNR and CDR2 FQNEAQ (reference sequence). The CDR3 totals 14 residues. V lost 10 bases and J lost 8; bases outside the gene matches: 12. CDR3 residues: CATPVRGRKEKLFF. The CDR3 DNA is TGTGCCACCCCGGTCAGGGGGCGGAAGGAAAAACTGTTTTTT.

The chain links TRBV4-2 to TRBJ1-2, with 9 bases identical to TRBD1. With V trimmed by 4 bases and J by 6 bases, 3 bases remained unmatched. The CDR3 has 13 amino acids. Germline values: CDR1 LGHNA, CDR2 YNFKEQ. The CDR3 region is CASSPRDRDGYTF. Written as DNA, the CDR3 is TGTGCCAGCAGCCCTCGGGACAGGGATGGCTACACCTTC.

The rearrangement links TRBV6-1 to TRBJ2-3, with TRBD2 as a possible D gene (5 bases). Trimming stripped 1 base from V and 2 bases from J, with 7 bases between. Germline-derived CDR1 and CDR2 are MNHNS and SASEGT. There are 14 residues in the CDR3. The CDR3 here is CASSEGGFTDTQYF. CDR3 nucleotides: TGTGCCAGCAGTGAAGGAGGGTTCACAGATACGCAGTATTTT.

The J gene is TRBJ1-2, the V gene TRBV10-3; TRBD1 matches at 7 bases. Losses at the gene ends were 6 bases for V and 5 bases for J; bases not matched to a gene: 3. Germline V gene data show CDR1 as ENHRY and CDR2 as SYGVKD. This CDR3 has 12 amino acids. As DNA, the CDR3 is TGTGCCATCAGGGGGACAGCTTATGGCTACACCTTC. As protein: CAIRGTAYGYTF.